A selection of T cell receptor beta chains follows, all from one sample in a study of blood T cell repertoires in COVID-19. TCRdb's table, derived via immunoSEQ multiplex PCR, lists solely in-frame clones and lacks some. The sample shows roughly 24,000 clones, 90% to 95% of them seen only once. Specimen: peripheral blood. The source of these receptors is a human donor in a cohort sampled during active COVID-19. The conserved cysteine and the conserved F or W are not part of the CDR3 here. Expanded clones are given a class, and other clones once, few, many or no size at all.

j_call: TRBJ2-7; clone_size: once; cdr3_length: 13; v_call: TRBV11-2; cdr3_aa: ASSPFALAGYEQY
j_call: TRBJ2-1; clone_size: few; cdr3_length: 13; v_call: TRBV10-2; cdr3_aa: ASRTPQPTYNEQF
j_call: TRBJ1-3; clone_size: NA; cdr3_length: 13; v_call: TRBV3-1/TRBV3-2; cdr3_aa: ASSPTTRRGNTIY
j_call: TRBJ2-7; clone_size: once; cdr3_length: 13; v_call: TRBV7-6; cdr3_aa: ASSFRDRAANEQY
j_call: TRBJ1-1; clone_size: NA; cdr3_length: 13; v_call: TRBV10-3; cdr3_aa: AISESSALVTEAF
j_call: TRBJ2-7; clone_size: NA; cdr3_length: 13; v_call: TRBV4-2; cdr3_aa: ASSQYAGLAYEQY
j_call: TRBJ2-4; clone_size: once; cdr3_length: 16; v_call: TRBV6-1; cdr3_aa: ASSEAGDRGLLGNIQY
j_call: TRBJ2-7; clone_size: NA; cdr3_length: 10; v_call: TRBV29-1; cdr3_aa: SVLGRDYEQY
j_call: TRBJ2-3; clone_size: once; cdr3_length: 13; v_call: TRBV11-3; cdr3_aa: ASSLVWQSTDTQY
j_call: TRBJ1-6; clone_size: NA; cdr3_length: 13; v_call: TRBV30; cdr3_aa: AWSSDRPSLSPLH
j_call: TRBJ2-3; clone_size: NA; cdr3_length: 14; v_call: TRBV3-1/TRBV3-2; cdr3_aa: ASSLRRGGSSDTQY
j_call: TRBJ2-1; clone_size: NA; cdr3_length: 16; v_call: TRBV5-4; cdr3_aa: ASSLVGFSTVSYNEQF
j_call: TRBJ1-1; clone_size: NA; cdr3_length: 14; v_call: TRBV19; cdr3_aa: ASSGRRTGLNTEAF
j_call: TRBJ1-1; clone_size: NA; cdr3_length: 11; v_call: TRBV7-9; cdr3_aa: ASSMDSNTEAF
j_call: TRBJ2-7; clone_size: NA; cdr3_length: 13; v_call: TRBV6-5; cdr3_aa: ASSYSAGPSYEQY
j_call: TRBJ2-3; clone_size: NA; cdr3_length: 14; v_call: TRBV6-1; cdr3_aa: ASSVGALSSTDTQY
j_call: TRBJ2-5; clone_size: NA; cdr3_length: 16; v_call: TRBV28; cdr3_aa: ASSLDPSPSSGGETQY
j_call: TRBJ2-3; clone_size: NA; cdr3_length: 14; v_call: TRBV5-4; cdr3_aa: ASSRRAGLESDTQY
j_call: TRBJ1-5; clone_size: NA; cdr3_length: 11; v_call: TRBV2; cdr3_aa: ASKTGGNQPQH
j_call: TRBJ2-3; clone_size: NA; cdr3_length: 14; v_call: TRBV6-2/TRBV6-3; cdr3_aa: ASSYSTSGSIYTQY
j_call: TRBJ2-6; clone_size: NA; cdr3_length: 12; v_call: TRBV5-4; cdr3_aa: ASARVTGANVLT
j_call: TRBJ2-7; clone_size: NA; cdr3_length: 18; v_call: TRBV5-1; cdr3_aa: ASSLDSTRIGTGGSYEQY
j_call: TRBJ1-1; clone_size: NA; cdr3_length: 11; v_call: TRBV19; cdr3_aa: ASSTPTGAEAF
j_call: TRBJ2-5; clone_size: NA; cdr3_length: 14; v_call: TRBV6-2/TRBV6-3; cdr3_aa: ASSYPSPGRWETQY
j_call: TRBJ2-7; clone_size: NA; cdr3_length: 14; v_call: TRBV6-1; cdr3_aa: ASSEPRGTGGTEQY
j_call: TRBJ2-7; clone_size: NA; cdr3_length: 12; v_call: TRBV21-1; cdr3_aa: ASSSRVLTYEQY
j_call: TRBJ2-2; clone_size: NA; cdr3_length: 12; v_call: TRBV5-1; cdr3_aa: ASSLGYESGELF
j_call: TRBJ1-1; clone_size: NA; cdr3_length: 12; v_call: TRBV18; cdr3_aa: ASSRGFSNTEAF